This TCR beta chain originates from a study of T cell changes during pregnancy in multiple sclerosis. Repertoires were generated with immunoSEQ multiplex PCR, while TCRdb's copy carries only in-frame clones and drops some. The table includes about 70,000 clones, around 90% detected once. The germline V gene has CDR1 MNHEY and CDR2 SVGAGI. CDR3 size: 15 residues. The V end was cut by 6 bases, the J end by 0 bases, with 12 bases between. The sequencing used peripheral blood, collected in the first trimester of pregnancy. This receptor was taken from a female donor with multiple sclerosis, enrolled in a pregnancy study. The V gene is TRBV6-5, the J gene TRBJ1-5, with a tentative D call TRBD1 (6 bases). CDR3 in DNA: TGTGCCAGCAGCACCGGGACACCTAGCAATCAGCCCCAGCATTTT. Translating gives CASSTGTPSNQPQHF.